The clone carrying this T cell receptor (beta chain) was found a few times. The CDR3 has 16 residues. V shed 1 base, J shed 3 bases, and the junction held 6 bases outside the gene matches. The record originates from a study of T cell repertoires in cytomegalovirus infection. For the study at large: Indications of both CMV infection and matching HLA type were provided by public TCR beta signatures.

Via MiXCR, TCRdb re-called the reads, giving one row per CDR3 protein. The data hold hundreds of thousands of distinct CDR3 sequences, with roughly 22% observed a single time. The chain links TRBV12-3 or TRBV12-4 to TRBJ2-7; 10 nucleotides align to TRBD1. This clonotype was obtained from a human donor in good health (CMV status not recorded). Some clones in this sample may be carry-over from other donors' samples. Sample: CD8+ T cells from PBMCs. CDR3 protein: CASSLGTGGLIYEQYF. CDR3 sequence (DNA): TGTGCCAGCAGTTTAGGGACAGGGGGACTCATCTACGAGCAGTACTTC.